What follows are 19 T cell receptor beta chains derived from one specimen sequenced in a study of quantifying T cell responses using KT2 cells. The wider study: TCR alpha and beta constant-region primers primed reverse transcription of RNA.

The cDNA 3' end received a ligated oligonucleotide with a UMI. The first PCR ran approximately 4 cycles with an equimolar RC1.1 and RC1.2 beta primer mix. TCRdb analysed the UMI-ligation and nested PCR reads with MiXCR anew, one entry per CDR3 protein. The sample contains 52,000 or so distinct CDR3 sequences, 9% to 15% of which appear only once. Sequencing was done on a sample of PBMCs spiked with cells of the T cell clone KT2. These TCRs come from a human donor.

This clonotype came up many times. V and J are TRBV2 and TRBJ2-3; a weak D match, TRBD2 (5 bases). Germline V gene data show CDR1 as SNHLY and CDR2 as FYNNEI. V was clipped by 1 base and J by 1 base, with 18 bases between them. This CDR3 has 18 residues. This CDR3 is CASSEGSPLAGRTDTQYF. The DNA for the CDR3 is TGTGCCAGCAGTGAAGGTTCCCCTTTGGCGGGCCGCACAGATACGCAGTATTTT.

This clonotype has at least ten counts. The V call is TRBV4-2, the J call TRBJ2-6; 9 nucleotides align to TRBD1. In germline, CDR1 is LGHNA, CDR2 YNFKEQ. Losses at the gene ends were 1 base for V and 0 bases for J; bases not matched to a gene: 4. This CDR3 contains 18 residues. The CDR3 region has the DNA TGTGCCAGCAGCCAAGGGGGGGGACAGGGCTCTGGGGCCAACGTCCTGACTTTC. This codes for CASSQGGGQGSGANVLTF.

The chain carries TRBV7-6 and TRBJ2-3; 8 bases match TRBD1. Trimming took 6 bases from V and 2 from J; bases not matched to a gene: 7. Germline V gene data show CDR1 as SGHVS and CDR2 as FNYEAQ. The CDR3 runs 15 residues. The CDR3 region has the DNA TGTGCCAGCAGACGGACAGGGATTTTCACAGATACGCAGTATTTT. As protein: CASRRTGIFTDTQYF.

The chain couples TRBV27 to TRBJ2-2; unclear D gene. The germline V gene encodes CDR1 MNHEY and CDR2 SMNVEV (reference sequence). The CDR3 has 13 residues. Trimming removed 3 bases at V and 6 bases at J, with 8 bases between. The CDR3 DNA sequence: TGTGCCAGCAGTTTTGTACCCCCCGGGGAGCTGTTTTTT. Translated: CASSFVPPGELFF.

The chain combines TRBV11-2 with TRBJ1-6; D gene uncertain. Germline V gene lookup returns CDR1 SGHAT and CDR2 FQNNGV. This CDR3 is 15 amino acids long. Trimming pared 1 base from V and 7 bases from J, leaving 11 bases between. CDR3 sequence: CASSLARVGNSPLHF. DNA for the CDR3: TGTGCCAGCAGCTTAGCCCGGGTGGGGAATTCACCCCTCCACTTT. Full variable domain (outside the CDR3, taken from reference TRBV11-2 and TRBJ1-6): EAGVAQSPRYKIIEKRQSVAFWCNPISGHATLYWYQQILGQGPKLLIQFQNNGVVDDSQLPKDRFSAERLKGVDSTLKIQPAKLEDSAVYLCASSLARVGNSPLHFGNGTRLTVT.

This clonotype was observed a handful of times. The chain carries TRBV2 and TRBJ1-2; no clear D. V lost 1 base and J lost 4, with 10 bases in between. CDR3 size: 14 residues. In germline, CDR1 is SNHLY, CDR2 FYNNEI. CDR3 region: CASSEDSPVYGYTF. DNA for the CDR3: TGTGCCAGCAGTGAAGACAGCCCCGTCTATGGCTACACCTTC.

V gene TRBV3-1 combines with J gene TRBJ2-3, with D perhaps matching TRBD2 (5 bases). The CDR3 sequence is 16 residues long. Germline V gene lookup returns CDR1 LGHDT and CDR2 YNNKEL (reference sequence). V was clipped by 4 bases and J by 0 bases, with 14 bases between them. The DNA of the CDR3 is TGTGCCAGCAGCCTTGACGGGGATACTAGCACAGATACGCAGTATTTT. Translation gives CASSLDGDTSTDTQYF.

The chain couples TRBV6-2 or TRBV6-3 to TRBJ1-2; maybe TRBD1 (6 bases). CDR3 length: 16 amino acids. Trimming left V 6 bases short and J 4 bases short, with 21 bases between. Germline-derived CDR1 and CDR2 are MNHEY and SVGEGT. CDR3 amino acids: CASSQIPPGHSYGYTF. DNA for the CDR3: TGTGCCAGCAGCCAAATTCCGCCGGGACACTCCTATGGCTACACCTTC.

The gene calls are TRBV6-2 or TRBV6-3 and TRBJ1-1; 7 nucleotides match TRBD1. Germline V gives CDR1 MNHEY, CDR2 SVGEGT. This CDR3 contains 10 residues. Trimming at V came to 6 bases and at J to 10 bases, leaving 2 bases not matched to a gene. The CDR3 sequence: CASRDRIAFF. The CDR3, as DNA: TGTGCCAGCAGGGACAGGATAGCTTTCTTT.

This sequence joins TRBV5-1 and TRBJ1-1, with D uncertain. CDR3 length: 14 amino acids. Trimming cost V 4 bases and J 3 bases, with 13 bases left between them. CDR1 is SGHRS, CDR2 YFSETQ, per germline. The CDR3 sequence: CASSEGVGDTEAFF. The CDR3 DNA is TGCGCCAGCAGCGAAGGCGTGGGAGACACTGAAGCTTTCTTT. Full variable domain (remainder filled in from reference TRBV5-1 and TRBJ1-1): KAGVTQTPRYLIKTRGQQVTLSCSPISGHRSVSWYQQTPGQGLQFLFEYFSETQRNKGNFPGRFSGRQFSNSRSEMNVSTLELGDSALYLCASSEGVGDTEAFFGQGTRLTVV.

This clonotype was seen a handful of times. The genes are TRBV27 and TRBJ2-5; possible D gene TRBD1, 5 bases. This CDR3 is 13 amino acids long. CDR1 is MNHEY and CDR2 is SMNVEV in the germline V gene (reference sequence). The V end was cut by 5 bases, the J end by 3 bases, with 10 bases between. The CDR3 sequence: CASSRRQKETQYF. CDR3 DNA: TGTGCCAGCAGTCGTAGACAGAAAGAGACCCAGTACTTC.

This clonotype has a count of ten or more. The chain links TRBV20-1 to TRBJ2-5; 8 bases fit TRBD2. The germline gives CDR1 DFQATT, CDR2 SNEGSKA (reference sequence). The V and J ends lost 0 bases and 4 bases, in that order; junction bases with no gene match: 4. The CDR3 covers 14 residues. This chain's CDR3 is CSARDSSGRETQYF. CDR3 nucleotide sequence: TGCAGTGCTAGAGATTCCAGCGGGAGAGAGACCCAGTACTTC.

This rearrangement joins TRBV7-6 to TRBJ2-5; 7 positions agree with TRBD2. The CDR3 length is 14 residues. V was pared by 5 bases and J by 5 bases, with 8 bases of the junction left unmatched. Germline V gene sequence: CDR1 SGHVS, CDR2 FNYEAQ. CDR3: CASSPGREVETQYF. CDR3 DNA: TGTGCCAGCAGCCCAGGGAGGGAGGTGGAGACCCAGTACTTC. The full variable domain, completed using reference TRBV7-6 and TRBJ2-5, is GAGVSQSPRYKVTKRGQDVALRCDPISGHVSLYWYRQALGQGPEFLTYFNYEAQQDKSGLPNDRFSAERPEGSISTLTIQRTEQRDSAMYRCASSPGREVETQYFGPGTRLLVL.

V and J are TRBV20-1 and TRBJ1-1; no clear D gene. In germline, CDR1 is DFQATT, CDR2 SNEGSKA (reference sequence). V was trimmed by 3 bases and J by 2 bases, leaving 7 bases between them. The CDR3 has 12 amino acids. The CDR3 sequence: CSASRTNTEAFF. In nucleotides, the CDR3 is TGCAGTGCTAGCAGGACCAACACTGAAGCTTTCTTT.

At least ten counts were recorded for this clonotype. The genes are TRBV3-1 and TRBJ2-7, with no clear D. The CDR3 length is 12 residues. Trimming pared 1 base from V and 6 bases from J, leaving 7 bases between. The germline V gene encodes CDR1 LGHDT and CDR2 YNNKEL (reference sequence). The chain's CDR3 is CASSQAESEQYF. In DNA form, the CDR3 reads TGTGCCAGCAGCCAAGCGGAGTCCGAGCAGTACTTC.

This clonotype was observed at least ten times. The chain is built from TRBV7-6 and TRBJ2-6; D is perhaps TRBD1 or TRBD2 (5 bases each). The CDR3 consists of 16 residues. Germline lookup yields CDR1 SGHVS and CDR2 FNYEAQ. V lost 5 bases and J 2 bases, leaving 13 bases between the germline ends. The CDR3 loop is CASSLLGVAGANVLTF. For the CDR3, the DNA is TGTGCCAGCAGCCTCCTGGGGGTAGCTGGGGCCAACGTCCTGACTTTC.

This clonotype was counted ten times or more. The CDR3 sequence: CASSASYRGRAGNTIYF. The CDR3, as DNA: TGTGCCAGCAGCGCCTCGTACAGGGGGCGAGCTGGAAACACCATATATTTT. This chain links TRBV11-2 with TRBJ1-3, with 9 positions matching TRBD1. CDR3 length: 17 amino acids. Looked up from germline, CDR1 is SGHAT and CDR2 is FQNNGV. Trimming cost V 5 bases and J 2 bases; bases outside gene matches: 10.

This clonotype was found a few times. CDR3 sequence (DNA): TGTGCCAGCAGAAAGAACAGGGCCTTCCAGATTAGCGAGCAGTACTTC. Translation gives CASRKNRAFQISEQYF. The chain joins TRBV2 to TRBJ2-7; a weak D match, TRBD1 (6 bases). Germline V gene lookup returns CDR1 SNHLY and CDR2 FYNNEI. V lost 6 bases to trimming and J lost 6 bases, with 24 bases between them. CDR3 length equals 16 residues.

This clonotype has more than one count but fewer than ten. This CDR3 is CASSLVAGGGQPQHF. The CDR3 DNA sequence: TGTGCCAGCAGCTTAGTCGCCGGGGGGGGTCAGCCCCAGCATTTT. The rearrangement joins TRBV7-2 to TRBJ1-5; D might be TRBD1 (5 bases). Germline loops: CDR1 SGHTA, CDR2 FQGNSA. The V end was cut by 1 base, the J end by 6 bases, with 13 bases between. The CDR3 is made up of 15 amino acids. The variable domain in full, completed from reference TRBV7-2 and TRBJ1-5, reads GAGVSQSPSNKVTEKGKDVELRCDPISGHTALYWYRQSLGQGLEFLIYFQGNSAPDKSGLPSDRFSAERTGGSVSTLTIQRTQQEDSAVYLCASSLVAGGGQPQHFGDGTRLSIL.